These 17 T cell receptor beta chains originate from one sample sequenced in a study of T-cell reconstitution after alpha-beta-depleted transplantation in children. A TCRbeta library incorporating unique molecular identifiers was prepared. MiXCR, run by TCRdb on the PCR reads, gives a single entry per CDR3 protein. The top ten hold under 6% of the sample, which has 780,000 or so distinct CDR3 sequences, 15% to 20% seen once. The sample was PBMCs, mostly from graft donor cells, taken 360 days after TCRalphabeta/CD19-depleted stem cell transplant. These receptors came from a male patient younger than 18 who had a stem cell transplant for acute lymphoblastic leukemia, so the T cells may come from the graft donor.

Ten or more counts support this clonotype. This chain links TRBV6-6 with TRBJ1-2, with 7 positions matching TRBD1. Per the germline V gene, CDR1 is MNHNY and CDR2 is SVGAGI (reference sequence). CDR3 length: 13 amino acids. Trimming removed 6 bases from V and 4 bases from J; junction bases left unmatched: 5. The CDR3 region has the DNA TGTGCCAGCAGAAGACAGGGCCTCTATGGCTACACCTTC. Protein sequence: CASRRQGLYGYTF.

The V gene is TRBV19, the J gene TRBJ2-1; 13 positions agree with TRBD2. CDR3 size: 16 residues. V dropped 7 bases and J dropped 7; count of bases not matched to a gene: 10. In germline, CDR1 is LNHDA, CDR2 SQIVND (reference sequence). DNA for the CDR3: TGTGCCAGTATGAGGGTTGGACTAGCGGGAGCTAATGAGCAGTTCTTC. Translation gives CASMRVGLAGANEQFF.

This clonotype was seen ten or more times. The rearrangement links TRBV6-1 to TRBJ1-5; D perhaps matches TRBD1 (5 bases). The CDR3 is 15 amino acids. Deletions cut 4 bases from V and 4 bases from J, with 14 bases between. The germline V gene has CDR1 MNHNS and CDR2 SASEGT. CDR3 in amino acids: CASSVTTGGNQPQHF. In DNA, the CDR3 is TGTGCCAGCAGTGTTACCACAGGTGGGAATCAGCCCCAGCATTTT.

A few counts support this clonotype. The chain's CDR3 is CASSFHPGEQYF. DNA of the CDR3: TGTGCCAGCAGTTTCCACCCTGGAGAGCAGTACTTC. V gene TRBV27 combines with J gene TRBJ2-7; no definite D call. Deletions cut 3 bases from V and 7 bases from J, with 10 bases between. The CDR3 contains 12 residues. CDR1 is MNHEY and CDR2 is SMNVEV in the germline V gene (reference sequence).

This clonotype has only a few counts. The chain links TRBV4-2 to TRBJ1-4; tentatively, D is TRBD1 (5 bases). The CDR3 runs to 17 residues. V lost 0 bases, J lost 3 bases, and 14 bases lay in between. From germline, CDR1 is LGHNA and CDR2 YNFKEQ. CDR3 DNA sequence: TGTGCCAGCAGCCAAGAGGTCCAGGGATGGTCTAATGAAAAACTGTTTTTT. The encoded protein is CASSQEVQGWSNEKLFF.

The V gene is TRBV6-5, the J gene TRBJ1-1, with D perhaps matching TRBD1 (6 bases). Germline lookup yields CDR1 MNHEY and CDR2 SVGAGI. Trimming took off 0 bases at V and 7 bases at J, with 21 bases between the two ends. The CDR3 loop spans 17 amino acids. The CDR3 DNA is TGTGCCAGCAGTTACTCACGAACAGGGTCGGGAAGAGGTGAAGCTTTCTTT. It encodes CASSYSRTGSGRGEAFF.

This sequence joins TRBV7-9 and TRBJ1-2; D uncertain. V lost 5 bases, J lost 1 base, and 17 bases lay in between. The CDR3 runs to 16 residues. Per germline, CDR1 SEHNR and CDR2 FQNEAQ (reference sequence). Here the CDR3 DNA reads TGTGCCAGCAGCCCCCGCCTTTTCGGGGTTAACTATGGCTACACCTTC. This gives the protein CASSPRLFGVNYGYTF.

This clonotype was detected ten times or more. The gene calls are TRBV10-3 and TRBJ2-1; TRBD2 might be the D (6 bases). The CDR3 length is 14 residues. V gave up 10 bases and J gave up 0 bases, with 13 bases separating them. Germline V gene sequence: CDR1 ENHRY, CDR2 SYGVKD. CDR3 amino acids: CATGREVSYNEQFF. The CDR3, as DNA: TGTGCCACGGGAAGGGAGGTCTCCTACAATGAGCAGTTCTTC.

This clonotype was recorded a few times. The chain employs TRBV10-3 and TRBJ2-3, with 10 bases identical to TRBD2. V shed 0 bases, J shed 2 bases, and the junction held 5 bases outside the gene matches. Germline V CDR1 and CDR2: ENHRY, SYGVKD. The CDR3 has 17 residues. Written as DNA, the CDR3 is TGTGCCATCAGTGAGTCAGGGACTAGCGTCTACACAGATACGCAGTATTTT. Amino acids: CAISESGTSVYTDTQYF.

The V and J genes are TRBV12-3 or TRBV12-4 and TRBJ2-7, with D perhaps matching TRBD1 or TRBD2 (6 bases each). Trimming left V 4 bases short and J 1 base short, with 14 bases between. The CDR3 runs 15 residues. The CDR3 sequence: CASSSPRGVSYEQYF. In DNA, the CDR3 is TGTGCCAGCAGTTCCCCGAGGGGGGTTTCCTACGAGCAGTACTTC.

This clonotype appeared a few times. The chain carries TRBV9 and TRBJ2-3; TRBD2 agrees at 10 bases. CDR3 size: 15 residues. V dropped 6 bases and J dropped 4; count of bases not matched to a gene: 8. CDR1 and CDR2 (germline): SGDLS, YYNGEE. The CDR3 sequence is CASTDTSGKADTQYF. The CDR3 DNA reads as TGTGCCAGCACCGATACTAGCGGGAAAGCAGATACGCAGTATTTT.

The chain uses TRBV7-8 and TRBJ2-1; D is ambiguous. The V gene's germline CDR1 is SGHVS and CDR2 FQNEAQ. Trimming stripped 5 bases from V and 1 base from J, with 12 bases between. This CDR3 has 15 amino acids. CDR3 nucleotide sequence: TGTGCCAGCAGCACCCGACTTAATTCCTACAATGAGCAGTTCTTC. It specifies CASSTRLNSYNEQFF.

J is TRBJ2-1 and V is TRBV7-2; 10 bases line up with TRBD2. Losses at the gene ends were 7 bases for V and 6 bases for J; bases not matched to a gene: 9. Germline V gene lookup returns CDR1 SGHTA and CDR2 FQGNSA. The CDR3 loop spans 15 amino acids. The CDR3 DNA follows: TGTGCCAGCACCCCGAGCGGGAGGGCCCCCAATGAGCAGTTCTTC. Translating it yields CASTPSGRAPNEQFF.

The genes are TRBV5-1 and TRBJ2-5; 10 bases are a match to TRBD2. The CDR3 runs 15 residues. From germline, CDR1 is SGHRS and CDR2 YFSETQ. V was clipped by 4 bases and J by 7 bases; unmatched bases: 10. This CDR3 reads CASSQSGTSEVTQYF. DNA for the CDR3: TGCGCCAGCAGCCAATCCGGGACTAGCGAGGTGACCCAGTACTTC.

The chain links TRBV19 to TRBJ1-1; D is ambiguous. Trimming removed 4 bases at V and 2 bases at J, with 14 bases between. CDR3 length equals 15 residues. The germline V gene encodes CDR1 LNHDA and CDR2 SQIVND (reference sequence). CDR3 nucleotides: TGTGCCAGTAGTACCACCGGACGGGGAAACACTGAAGCTTTCTTT. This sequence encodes CASSTTGRGNTEAFF.

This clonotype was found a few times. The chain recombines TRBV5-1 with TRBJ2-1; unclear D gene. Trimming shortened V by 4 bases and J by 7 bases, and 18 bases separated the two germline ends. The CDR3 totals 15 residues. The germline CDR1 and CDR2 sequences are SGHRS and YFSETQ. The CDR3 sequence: CASSPEFSSSNEQFF. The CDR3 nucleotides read TGCGCCAGCAGCCCTGAGTTCTCTTCCTCGAATGAGCAGTTCTTC.

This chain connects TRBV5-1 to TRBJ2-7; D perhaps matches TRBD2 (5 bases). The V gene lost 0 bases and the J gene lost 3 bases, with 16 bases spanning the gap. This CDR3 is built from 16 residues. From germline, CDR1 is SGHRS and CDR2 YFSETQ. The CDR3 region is CASSLAPNTRDYEQYF. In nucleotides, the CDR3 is TGCGCCAGCAGCTTGGCTCCTAACACCCGGGACTACGAGCAGTACTTC.